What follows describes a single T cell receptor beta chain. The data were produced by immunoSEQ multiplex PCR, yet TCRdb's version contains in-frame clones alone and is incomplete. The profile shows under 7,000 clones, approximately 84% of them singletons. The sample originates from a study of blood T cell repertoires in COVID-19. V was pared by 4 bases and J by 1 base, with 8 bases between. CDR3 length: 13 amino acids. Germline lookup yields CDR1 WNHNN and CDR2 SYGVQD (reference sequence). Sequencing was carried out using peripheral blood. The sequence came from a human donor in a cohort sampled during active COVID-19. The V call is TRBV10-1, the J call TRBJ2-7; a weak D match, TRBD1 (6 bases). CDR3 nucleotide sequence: TGCGCCAGCAGTGGGGACAAGTCCTACGAGCAGTACTTC. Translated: CASSGDKSYEQYF.